This TCR beta chain was documented in a study of shared clonotypes between healthy human individuals. Germline assignment: CDR1 GTSNPN and CDR2 SVGIG (reference sequence). Trimming removed 2 bases from V and 3 bases from J; junction bases left unmatched: 9. The CDR3 extends over 16 amino acids. This clone was seen more than once but under ten times. Naive CD8 populations comprised CD45RO-negative cells positively selected for CCR7, excluding terminally differentiated effector memory CD45RA+ cells. Original methodology: Junction-only sequences produced by ImmunoSEQ had no quality scores, so filtering differed. Assay: immunoSEQ multiplex PCR; the TCRdb copy retains only in-frame clones and omits some. That table supplies the V and J calls and clone size; D and trimming were determined from the DNA. The sample yields over 2 million clones, approximately 95% seen once.

The chain joins TRBV30 to TRBJ1-4; 7 bases are shared with TRBD1. The receptor was isolated from a man aged 18 to 29 in good health. Sequenced material: naive CD8+ T cells sorted from blood. The CDR3 protein is CAWSRSRTGSNEKLFF. The CDR3 nucleotides are TGTGCCTGGAGTAGATCACGGACAGGTTCTAATGAAAAACTGTTTTTT.